This T cell receptor beta chain was profiled in a study of identifying expanded T cells in peripheral blood. Assay used: immunoSEQ multiplex PCR; TCRdb lists only in-frame clones, some missing. The sample yields 100,000 or so clones, around 89% seen once. Per germline, CDR1 SGHRS and CDR2 YFSETQ. With 1 base clipped from V and 3 bases from J, the junction kept 0 bases outside the gene matches. This CDR3 is built from 15 residues. Source material: blood. V is TRBV5-1 and J is TRBJ2-3; TRBD2 aligns across 12 bases. The sequence derives from a person aged 18 to 75 in good health. The CDR3, as DNA: TGCGCCAGCAGCTTGACTAGCGGGGGGACAGATACGCAGTATTTT. It codes for CASSLTSGGTDTQYF.